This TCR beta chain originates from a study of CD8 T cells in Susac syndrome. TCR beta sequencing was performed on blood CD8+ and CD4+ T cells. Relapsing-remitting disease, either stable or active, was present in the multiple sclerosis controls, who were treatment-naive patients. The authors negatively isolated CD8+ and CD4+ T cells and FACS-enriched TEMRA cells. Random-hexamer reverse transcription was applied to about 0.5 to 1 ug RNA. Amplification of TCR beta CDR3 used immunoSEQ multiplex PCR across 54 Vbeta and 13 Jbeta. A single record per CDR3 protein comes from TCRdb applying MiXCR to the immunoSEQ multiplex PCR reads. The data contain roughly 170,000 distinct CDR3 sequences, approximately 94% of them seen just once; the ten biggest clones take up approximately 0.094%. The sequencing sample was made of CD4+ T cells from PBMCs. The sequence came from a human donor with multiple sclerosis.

CDR3 loop: CASSKSGDRYEKLFF. The CDR3 DNA follows: TGTGCCAGCAGTAAATCGGGTGACAGATATGAAAAACTGTTTTTT. The chain couples TRBV12-3 or TRBV12-4 to TRBJ1-4; D may be TRBD1 (5 bases). The V gene lost 5 bases and the J gene lost 6 bases, with 16 bases spanning the gap. CDR3 length equals 15 residues.